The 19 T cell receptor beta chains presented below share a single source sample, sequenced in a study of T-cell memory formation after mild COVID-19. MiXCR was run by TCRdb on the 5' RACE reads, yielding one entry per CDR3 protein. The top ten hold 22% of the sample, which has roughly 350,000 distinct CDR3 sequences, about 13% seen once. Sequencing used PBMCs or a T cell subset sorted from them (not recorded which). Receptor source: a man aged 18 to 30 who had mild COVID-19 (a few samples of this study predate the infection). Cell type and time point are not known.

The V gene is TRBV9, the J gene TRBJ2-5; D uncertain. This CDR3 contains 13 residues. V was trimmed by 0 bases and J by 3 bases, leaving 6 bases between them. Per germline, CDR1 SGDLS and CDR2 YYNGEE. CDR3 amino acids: CASSVGSEETQYF. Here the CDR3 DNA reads TGTGCCAGCAGCGTAGGATCCGAAGAGACCCAGTACTTC.

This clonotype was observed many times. This CDR3 reads CSARDNQGAWNEQFF. CDR3 bases: TGCAGTGCTAGAGATAACCAGGGGGCATGGAATGAGCAGTTCTTC. The chain joins TRBV20-1 to TRBJ2-1; TRBD1 aligns across 8 bases. CDR1 is DFQATT, CDR2 SNEGSKA, per germline (reference sequence). With 0 bases clipped from V and 7 bases from J, the junction kept 8 bases outside the gene matches. CDR3 length equals 15 residues.

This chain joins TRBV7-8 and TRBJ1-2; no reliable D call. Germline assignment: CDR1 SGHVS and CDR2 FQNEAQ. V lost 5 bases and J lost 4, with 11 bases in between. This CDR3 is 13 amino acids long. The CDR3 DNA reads TGTGCCAGCAGCCTGGCGGTGAGCTATGGCTACACCTTC. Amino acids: CASSLAVSYGYTF.

The CDR3 DNA reads as TGCGCCAGCAGCCCCGCCCAGAGTGTCTCTGGAAACACCATATATTTT. Residues: CASSPAQSVSGNTIYF. The chain couples TRBV4-3 to TRBJ1-3; D uncertain. Trimming removed 4 bases from V and 0 bases from J, with 13 bases in between. Germline assignment: CDR1 LGHNA and CDR2 YSLEER. The CDR3 loop spans 16 amino acids.

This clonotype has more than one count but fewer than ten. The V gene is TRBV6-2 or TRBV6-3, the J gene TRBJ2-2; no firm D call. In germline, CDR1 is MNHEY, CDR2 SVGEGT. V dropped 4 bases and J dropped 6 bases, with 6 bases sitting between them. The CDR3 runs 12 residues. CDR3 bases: TGTGCCAGCAGTTCATCAGCCGGGGAGCTGTTTTTT. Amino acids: CASSSSAGELFF.

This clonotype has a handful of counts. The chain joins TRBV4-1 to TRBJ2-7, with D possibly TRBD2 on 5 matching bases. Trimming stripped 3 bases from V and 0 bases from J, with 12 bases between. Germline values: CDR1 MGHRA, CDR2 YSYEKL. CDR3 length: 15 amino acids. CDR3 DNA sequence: TGCGCCAGCAGCCAGGACTGGCTGAGCTCCTACGAGCAGTACTTC. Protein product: CASSQDWLSSYEQYF.

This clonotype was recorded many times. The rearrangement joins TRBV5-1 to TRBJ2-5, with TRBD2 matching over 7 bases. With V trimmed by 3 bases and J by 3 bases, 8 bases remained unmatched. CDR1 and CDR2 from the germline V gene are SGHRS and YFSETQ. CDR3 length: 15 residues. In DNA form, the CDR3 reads TGCGCCAGCAGCTGGGTTTCGGCGGGGGAAGAGACCCAGTACTTC. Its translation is CASSWVSAGEETQYF.

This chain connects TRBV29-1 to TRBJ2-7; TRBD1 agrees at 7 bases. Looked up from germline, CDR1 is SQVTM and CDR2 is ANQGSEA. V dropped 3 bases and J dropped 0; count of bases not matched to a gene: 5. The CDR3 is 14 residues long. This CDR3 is CSVDRGIVSYEQYV. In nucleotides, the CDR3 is TGCAGCGTTGACAGGGGGATCGTCTCCTACGAGCAGTACGTC.

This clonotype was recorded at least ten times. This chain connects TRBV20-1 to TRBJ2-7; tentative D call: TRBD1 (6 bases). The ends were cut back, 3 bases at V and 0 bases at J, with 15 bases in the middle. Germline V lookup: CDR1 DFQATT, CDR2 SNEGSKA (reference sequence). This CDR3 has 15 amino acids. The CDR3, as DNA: TGCAGTGCTAGTTCGGACAGTTGGAGCTCCTACGAGCAGTACTTC. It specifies CSASSDSWSSYEQYF.

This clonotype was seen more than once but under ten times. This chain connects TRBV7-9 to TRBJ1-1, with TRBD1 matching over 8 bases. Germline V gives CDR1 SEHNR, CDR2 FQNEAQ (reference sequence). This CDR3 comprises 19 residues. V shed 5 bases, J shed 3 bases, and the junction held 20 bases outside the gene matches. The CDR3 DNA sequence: TGTGCCAGCAGCCGGATATGGGGAAACAGGGGGAAGTTGGACACTGAAGCTTTCTTT. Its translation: CASSRIWGNRGKLDTEAFF.

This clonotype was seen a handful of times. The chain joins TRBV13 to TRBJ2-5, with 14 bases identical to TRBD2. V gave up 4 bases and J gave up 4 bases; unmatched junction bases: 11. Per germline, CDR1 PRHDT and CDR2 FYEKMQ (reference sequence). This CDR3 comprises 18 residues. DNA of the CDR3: TGTGCCAGCAGCTCACGACTGGGACTAGCGGGGGAGGGAGAGACCCAGTACTTC. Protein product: CASSSRLGLAGEGETQYF.

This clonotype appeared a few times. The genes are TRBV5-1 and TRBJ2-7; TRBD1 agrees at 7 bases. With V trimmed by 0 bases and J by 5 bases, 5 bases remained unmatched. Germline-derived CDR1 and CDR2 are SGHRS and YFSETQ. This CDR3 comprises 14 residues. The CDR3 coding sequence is TGCGCCAGCAGCTTGGCCGGGACAGTCAACGAGCAGTACTTC. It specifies CASSLAGTVNEQYF.

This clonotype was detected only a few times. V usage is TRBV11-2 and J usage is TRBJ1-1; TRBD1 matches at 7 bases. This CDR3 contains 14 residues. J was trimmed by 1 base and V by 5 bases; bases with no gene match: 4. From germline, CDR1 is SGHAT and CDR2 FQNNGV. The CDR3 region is CASSNRGGNTEAFF. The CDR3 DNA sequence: TGTGCCAGCAGCAACAGGGGAGGGAACACTGAAGCTTTCTTT.

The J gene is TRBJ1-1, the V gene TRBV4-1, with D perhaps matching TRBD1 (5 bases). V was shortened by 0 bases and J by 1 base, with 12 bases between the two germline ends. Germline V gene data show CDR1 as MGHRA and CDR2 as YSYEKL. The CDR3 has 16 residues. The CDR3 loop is CASSQDLGTGNTEAFF. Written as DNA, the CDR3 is TGCGCCAGCAGCCAAGATCTCGGGACGGGGAACACTGAAGCTTTCTTT.

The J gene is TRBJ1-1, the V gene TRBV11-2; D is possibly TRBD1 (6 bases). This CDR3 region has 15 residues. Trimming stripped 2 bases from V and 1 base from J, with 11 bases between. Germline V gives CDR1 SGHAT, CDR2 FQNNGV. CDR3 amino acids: CASSLLGQTNTEAFF. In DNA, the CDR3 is TGTGCCAGCAGCTTACTAGGACAGACGAACACTGAAGCTTTCTTT.

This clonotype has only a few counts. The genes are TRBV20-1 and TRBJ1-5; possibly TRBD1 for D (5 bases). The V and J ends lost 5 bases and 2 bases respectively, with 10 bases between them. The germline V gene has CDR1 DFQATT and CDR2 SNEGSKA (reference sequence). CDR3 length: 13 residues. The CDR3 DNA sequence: TGCAGTGCTCCTGAGGGGCGCAATCAGCCCCAGCATTTT. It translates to CSAPEGRNQPQHF.

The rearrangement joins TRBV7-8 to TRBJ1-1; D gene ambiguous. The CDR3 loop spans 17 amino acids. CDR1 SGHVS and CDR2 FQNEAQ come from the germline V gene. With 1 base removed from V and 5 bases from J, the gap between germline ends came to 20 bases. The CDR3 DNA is TGTGCCAGCAGCTTAGGCCTGTACTACCGGGAGCTAACTGAAGCTTTCTTT. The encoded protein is CASSLGLYYRELTEAFF.

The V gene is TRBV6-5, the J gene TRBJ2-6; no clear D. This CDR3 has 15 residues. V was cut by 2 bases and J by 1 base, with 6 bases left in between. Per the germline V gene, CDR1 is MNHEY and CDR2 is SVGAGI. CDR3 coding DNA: TGTGCCAGCAGTTACGCTGGTTCTGGGGCCAACGTCCTGACTTTC. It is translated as CASSYAGSGANVLTF.

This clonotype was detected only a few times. The CDR3 nucleotides read TGTGCCAGCAGCCCCTCGATGACAGGGGGCTATGGCTACACCTTC. Translating gives CASSPSMTGGYGYTF. This chain links TRBV14 with TRBJ1-2; TRBD1 matches 9 bases. The germline V gene has CDR1 SGHDN and CDR2 FVKESK. With V trimmed by 4 bases and J by 4 bases, 7 bases remained unmatched. CDR3 length equals 15 residues.